A single sample is the source of the 10 T cell receptor beta chains below, sequenced in a study of Ad26.COV2.S vaccination and SARS-CoV-2 variants. The treatment: 15 to 20 received Ad26.COV2.S at low or high dose, single or two shots; several received placebo; per-sample allocation not given. Sampling took place 63 days after the first vaccine or placebo injection. The repertoire was sequenced with immunoSEQ multiplex PCR; TCRdb's copy has only in-frame clones and lacks some. The table has about 390,000 clones, 80% to 95% seen once. The material was peripheral blood, obtained in a trial of Ad26.COV2.S vaccine versus placebo. The source of these receptors is a person between 18 and 59 years old who received the Ad26.COV2.S COVID-19 vaccine or a placebo.

This rearrangement joins TRBV27 to TRBJ1-2, with D maybe TRBD1 (6 bases). CDR1 MNHEY and CDR2 SMNVEV come from the germline V gene (reference sequence). This CDR3 comprises 15 residues. Between the trimmed V and J ends, which lost 4 bases and 2 bases, there was a span of 14 bases. CDR3 protein: CASSSSFDRNYGYTF. The CDR3 DNA reads as TGTGCCAGCAGTTCCTCCTTCGACAGGAACTATGGCTACACCTTC.

The rearrangement uses TRBV12-3 or TRBV12-4 and TRBJ1-1; the D is unclear. V lost 6 bases and J 1 base, leaving 6 bases between the germline ends. The CDR3 has 12 amino acids. The CDR3 loop reads CASSRRNTEAFF. The DNA for the CDR3 is TGTGCCAGCAGCCGAAGGAACACTGAAGCTTTCTTT.

This clone was observed once. This chain connects TRBV5-1 to TRBJ1-1, with TRBD1 matching over 7 bases. With 2 bases clipped from V and 5 bases from J, the junction kept 6 bases outside the gene matches. The CDR3 runs 14 residues. Per the germline V gene, CDR1 is SGHRS and CDR2 is YFSETQ. This CDR3 reads CASSFDREGTEAFF. CDR3 coding DNA: TGCGCCAGCAGCTTCGACAGGGAGGGGACTGAAGCTTTCTTT.

The chain carries TRBV6-4 and TRBJ1-2, with 8 bases identical to TRBD1. Germline loops: CDR1 MRHNA, CDR2 SNTAGT. The CDR3 sequence is 14 residues long. The ends lost 2 bases at V and 8 bases at J; junction bases unmatched: 7. The CDR3 nucleotides read TGTGCCAGCAGTGACGGTCAGGGGGCGCGCGGCTACACCTTC. Translation gives CASSDGQGARGYTF.

This chain uses TRBV27 with TRBJ2-7; 9 bases match TRBD2. Germline-derived CDR1 and CDR2 are MNHEY and SMNVEV (reference sequence). CDR3 length equals 14 residues. The junction had 9 bases not matched to a gene; V was cut back by 6 bases and J by 6 bases. CDR3 protein: CASRPWRGGAEQYF. The CDR3 region has the DNA TGTGCCAGCAGACCCTGGCGGGGGGGTGCCGAGCAGTACTTC.

The CDR3 spells CASSPLGGYYSNQPQHF. Here the CDR3 DNA reads TGTGCCAGCTCACCACTGGGGGGCTATTATAGCAATCAGCCCCAGCATTTT. J is TRBJ1-5 and V is TRBV18, with D maybe TRBD1 (6 bases). Germline V lookup: CDR1 KGHSH, CDR2 LQKENI. V lost 1 base, J lost 0 bases, and 13 bases lay in between. The CDR3 is 17 residues long. Using reference TRBV18 and TRBJ1-5 for the parts outside the CDR3, the full variable domain is NAGVMQNPRHLVRRRGQEARLRCSPMKGHSHVYWYRQLPEEGLKFMVYLQKENIIDESGMPKERFSAEFPKEGPSILRIQQVVRGDSAAYFCASSPLGGYYSNQPQHFGDGTRLSIL.

The J gene is TRBJ2-7, the V gene TRBV7-8, with D unresolved. Trimming removed 5 bases at V and 2 bases at J, with 10 bases between. CDR1 and CDR2 (germline): SGHVS, FQNEAQ. This CDR3 region has 13 residues. CDR3 bases: TGTGCCAGCAGCCCCCGAATTGCCTACGAGCAGTACTTC. It translates to CASSPRIAYEQYF. The complete variable domain, with remaining parts taken from reference TRBV7-8 and TRBJ2-7, reads GAGVSQSPRYKVAKRGQDVALRCDPISGHVSLFWYQQALGQGPEFLTYFQNEAQLDKSGLPSDRFFAERPEGSVSTLKIQRTQQEDSAVYLCASSPRIAYEQYFGPGTRLTVT.

This chain joins TRBV18 and TRBJ1-5; weak D call: TRBD1 (6 bases). Deletions cut 3 bases from V and 9 bases from J, with 18 bases between. Germline V CDR1 and CDR2: KGHSH, LQKENI. The CDR3 loop spans 15 amino acids. The CDR3 region has the DNA TGTGCCAGCTCACCGACCGAGGTTACAGGGTTGCCCCAGCATTTT. As protein: CASSPTEVTGLPQHF.

The chain employs TRBV14 and TRBJ2-7; 7 bases align to TRBD1. Looked up from germline, CDR1 is SGHDN and CDR2 is FVKESK. V gave up 6 bases and J gave up 1 base; unmatched junction bases: 21. The CDR3 totals 19 residues. The CDR3 sequence is CASSLTTRDREPASYEQYF. CDR3 coding DNA: TGTGCCAGCAGTCTTACGACCCGGGACAGAGAACCAGCTTCCTACGAGCAGTACTTC.

This clone occurred a few times. The chain couples TRBV9 to TRBJ1-6; D not resolved. The CDR3 has 17 amino acids. CDR1 and CDR2 from the germline V gene are SGDLS and YYNGEE. V lost 4 bases, J lost 5 bases, and 19 bases lay in between. The chain's CDR3 is CASSPRGYERNNSPLHF. The CDR3 bases are TGTGCCAGCAGCCCCCGCGGTTACGAAAGAAATAATTCACCCCTCCACTTT.